The rows below give T cell receptor beta chains drawn from one sample of a study of human T cells and chemical hapten exposure. MiXCR was run by TCRdb on the reads, yielding one entry per CDR3 protein. The sample carries around 120,000 distinct CDR3 sequences, about 7.7% recorded once. The sequenced sample was whole blood. The receptors stem from a human donor in good health. Some clones in this sample may be carry-over from other donors' samples. The CDR3 runs from the conserved cysteine through the conserved F or W. A D gene is named only where the DNA matches it firmly. Rows may omit the clone size; those that give it use once, few, many or a size class.

16	-	TRBV11-2	-	TRBJ2-1	TGTGCCAGCAGCTTAGATCCTAGGGGATGGGGCAATGAGCAGTTCTTC	CASSLDPRGWGNEQFF
15	few	TRBV27	-	TRBJ1-2	TGTGCCAGCAGTCCCTACACCCAACCGAGACATGGCTACACCTTC	CASSPYTQPRHGYTF
15	few	TRBV15	TRBD1	TRBJ1-4	TGTGCCACCAGCAGAGATACAGGGGCGAGTGAAAAACTGTTTTTT	CATSRDTGASEKLFF
15	few	TRBV27	TRBD2	TRBJ2-3	TGTGCCAGCAGTTTATCGAAGCGGGGGGGGGATACGCAGTATTTT	CASSLSKRGGDTQYF
13	-	TRBV18	TRBD1	TRBJ2-7	TGTGCCAGCACGACAGGGAACTCCTACGAGCAGTACTTC	CASTTGNSYEQYF
17	many	TRBV12-3/TRBV12-4	-	TRBJ2-3	TGTGCCAGCAGTCCAAGGCTACCGGGTTTCCAAACAGATACGCAGTATTTT	CASSPRLPGFQTDTQYF
16	many	TRBV3-1	TRBD2	TRBJ2-1	TGTGCCAGCAGCCAACTACTAGCGGGGGGAGACAATGAGCAGTTCTTC	CASSQLLAGGDNEQFF
16	-	TRBV3-1	-	TRBJ2-3	TGTGCCAGCAGCCAAGGCAGGGGCTTGTCGACAGATACGCAGTATTTT	CASSQGRGLSTDTQYF
13	-	TRBV7-2	TRBD1	TRBJ1-2	TGTGCCAGCAGCCAGATGGAGGGGGCCGGCTACACCTTC	CASSQMEGAGYTF
12	few	TRBV20-1	-	TRBJ2-2	TGCAGTGCTGGGAGCTGGGTCGGGGAGCTGTTTTTT	CSAGSWVGELFF
15	few	TRBV11-2	-	TRBJ2-7	TGTGCCAGCAGCTTAGACAGGACACGCTCCTACGAGCAGTACTTC	CASSLDRTRSYEQYF
11	few	TRBV12-3/TRBV12-4	-	TRBJ2-1	TGTGCCAGCAGTTTAGTCAATGAGCAGTTCTTC	CASSLVNEQFF
14	few	TRBV5-4	TRBD1	TRBJ2-7	TGTGCCAGCAGCTTTGCCGACATCCGGGACAGCGCCTCTTTC	CASSFADIRDSASF
13	-	TRBV20-1	-	TRBJ2-1	TGCAGTGCGAGCCGACTTGAATACAATGAGCAGTTCTTC	CSASRLEYNEQFF
15	-	TRBV12-3/TRBV12-4	TRBD1	TRBJ1-1	TGTGCCAGCAGCATAATCCCCGGGACAGGGGCTATCGCTTTCTTT	CASSIIPGTGAIAFF
15	many	TRBV27	TRBD1	TRBJ1-4	TGTGCCAGCAGTCCCCGGACAGGGGATCGTGAAAAACTGTTTTTT	CASSPRTGDREKLFF
16	-	TRBV25-1	TRBD2	TRBJ2-5	TGTGCCAGCAGTGGCGCCAGCCTAGCGGGCCAAGAGACCCAGTACTTC	CASSGASLAGQETQYF
14	-	TRBV11-2	TRBD1	TRBJ1-1	TGTGCCAGCAGCTCGGACAGGGGAGGGGGTCGAGCTTTCTTT	CASSSDRGGGRAFF
17	-	TRBV15	-	TRBJ1-5	TGTGCCACCAGTGGCGGCCAGGGCCTAGGTCGGGGTCAGCCCCAGCATTTT	CATSGGQGLGRGQPQHF
17	-	TRBV4-3	TRBD1	TRBJ2-7	TGCGCCAGCAGCCAAGAAGTGACAGGGCAGGGCAGCCACGAGCAGTACTTC	CASSQEVTGQGSHEQYF
15	few	TRBV2	-	TRBJ2-1	TGTGCCAGCAGTTTACGACGTGTTAAGGGCAATGAGCAGTTCTTC	CASSLRRVKGNEQFF
16	many	TRBV12-3/TRBV12-4	TRBD2	TRBJ2-3	TGTGCCAGCAGTCCCCTTGCGGGGGGGCTGACAGATACGCAGTATTTT	CASSPLAGGLTDTQYF
16	few	TRBV12-3/TRBV12-4	-	TRBJ1-4	TGTGCCAGCAGTTACCTAGGGAGGGTTGGTGATGAAAAACTGTTTTTT	CASSYLGRVGDEKLFF
11	-	TRBV5-6	-	TRBJ2-1	TGTGCCAGCAGCTTGATCAGTGAGCAGTTCTTC	CASSLISEQFF
14	many	TRBV28	-	TRBJ1-5	TGTGCCAGCAGTTTAATCGCAGACAATCAGCCCCAGCATTTT	CASSLIADNQPQHF
17	few	TRBV9	TRBD2	TRBJ2-1	TGTGCCAGCAGCTTCCGACCGACTAGCGGGAGACCTGGTGAGCAGTTCTTC	CASSFRPTSGRPGEQFF
13	many	TRBV29-1	-	TRBJ2-1	TGCAGCGTTGCTCGAGATCCCTACAATGAGCAGTTCTTC	CSVARDPYNEQFF
15	few	TRBV6-9	TRBD1	TRBJ1-5	TGTGCCAGCAGTTGGCAGGGGGCGCTGGGTCAGCCCCAGCATTTT	CASSWQGALGQPQHF
17	few	TRBV3-1	TRBD1	TRBJ2-5	TGTGCCAGCAGCCACGTCCTACAGGGGATACTCCAAGAGACCCAGTACTTC	CASSHVLQGILQETQYF
15	-	TRBV29-1	TRBD1	TRBJ1-1	TGCAGCGCTGGGAGAAGGGGGCGCCGAGGCACTGAAGCTTTCTTT	CSAGRRGRRGTEAFF
14	few	TRBV25-1	-	TRBJ2-1	TGTGCCAGCAGTGAATTGGGCTCCTACAATGAGCAGTTCTTC	CASSELGSYNEQFF
15	many	TRBV13	-	TRBJ1-6	TGTGCCAGCAGCTTACGCGCAGGGGATAATTCACCCCTCCACTTT	CASSLRAGDNSPLHF
15	many	TRBV5-1	TRBD2	TRBJ2-3	TGCGCCAGCAGCTTCCTGACTAGCGGGACAGATACGCAGTATTTT	CASSFLTSGTDTQYF
16	few	TRBV19	-	TRBJ2-3	TGTGCCAGTAGTATGGCGGGTCCCTCTAGCACAGATACGCAGTATTTT	CASSMAGPSSTDTQYF
18	-	TRBV9	-	TRBJ1-4	TGTGCCAGCAGCGTAGAAGGGCAGGTGGGAGTAGTAAGCGAAAAACTGTTTTTT	CASSVEGQVGVVSEKLFF
13	many	TRBV7-6	-	TRBJ2-7	TGTGCCAGCAGCTTGAGTCTTCGCGACGAGCAGTACTTC	CASSLSLRDEQYF
16	-	TRBV18	TRBD1	TRBJ2-7	TGTGCCAGCTCACTTGGACAGGCCCAGCTCCCCCACGAGCAGTACTTC	CASSLGQAQLPHEQYF
14	-	TRBV19	-	TRBJ2-5	TGTGCCAGTAGTACGGACAGAGACCAAGAGACCCAGTACTTC	CASSTDRDQETQYF
14	few	TRBV5-5	-	TRBJ1-1	TGTGCCAGCAGCTTCTGGGGGGGCGTCACTGAAGCTTTCTTT	CASSFWGGVTEAFF
13	-	TRBV5-1	-	TRBJ2-7	TGCGCCAGCAGCCAGAGGGGCCCCTACGAGCAGTACTTC	CASSQRGPYEQYF
11	-	TRBV20-1	-	TRBJ1-1	TGCAGTGCTATCTTGGATACTGAAGCTTTCTTT	CSAILDTEAFF
16	-	TRBV6-5	TRBD2	TRBJ2-1	TGTGCCAGCAGAAGGGGGGGAGTAGCGGGAACCAATGAGCAGTTCTTC	CASRRGGVAGTNEQFF
18	few	TRBV5-1	TRBD2	TRBJ2-1	TGCGCCAGCAGCTTGGTAACGGGAGGCGGGCTCTCCTACAATGAGCAGTTCTTC	CASSLVTGGGLSYNEQFF
14	-	TRBV12-3/TRBV12-4	-	TRBJ1-1	TGTGCCAGCAGAAAAAGGGGGGGCGGCACTGAAGCTTTCTTT	CASRKRGGGTEAFF
13	few	TRBV20-1	-	TRBJ2-7	TGCAGTGCTAGAGGATTTTACTCCTACGAGCAGTACTTC	CSARGFYSYEQYF
13	-	TRBV7-2	-	TRBJ2-1	TGTGCCAACCCAGGGGAGGGTAACAATGAGCAGTTCTTC	CANPGEGNNEQFF
15	-	TRBV5-6	-	TRBJ2-7	TGTGCCAGCAGCTTGCTACCGGACAGCACCTACGAGCAGTACTTC	CASSLLPDSTYEQYF
14	few	TRBV4-1	TRBD1	TRBJ1-1	TGCGCCAGCAGCCAACCGACAGGGGCCACTGAAGCTTTCTTT	CASSQPTGATEAFF
14	-	TRBV10-3	-	TRBJ2-5	TGTGCCATCAGGCCCCCCGGAAAACAAGAGACCCAGTACTTC	CAIRPPGKQETQYF
14	few	TRBV3-1	-	TRBJ2-1	TGTGCCAGCAGCCAAGATCTAGGGGAGAATGAGCAGTTCTTC	CASSQDLGENEQFF
16	-	TRBV28	TRBD1	TRBJ2-6	TGTGCCAGCACCGGGACAGGGCTCTCTGGGGCCAACGTCCTGACTTTC	CASTGTGLSGANVLTF
14	few	TRBV6-2/TRBV6-3	TRBD2	TRBJ2-7	TGTGCCAGCAGCTTAGGGACTAGCGCCTACGAGCAGTACTTC	CASSLGTSAYEQYF
14	many	TRBV7-2	TRBD2	TRBJ2-7	TGTGCCAGCAGCTTTGGACTAGCGGGTTACGAGCAGTACTTC	CASSFGLAGYEQYF
16	-	TRBV18	-	TRBJ1-5	TGTGCCAGCTCACCGGCCTCCCTTGAGGGCAATCAGCCCCAGCATTTT	CASSPASLEGNQPQHF
16	few	TRBV6-2/TRBV6-3	TRBD2	TRBJ2-5	TGTGCCAGCAGCCCCACTCGCGGGGGGTACCAAGAGACCCAGTACTTC	CASSPTRGGYQETQYF
16	-	TRBV19	-	TRBJ1-5	TGTGCCAGTAGTATCCCTCAGGGAGGGAGCAATCAGCCCCAGCATTTT	CASSIPQGGSNQPQHF
16	many	TRBV28	TRBD1	TRBJ1-6	TGTGCCAGCACCCGTAACATAGGGACAGGGGGCTCGGCCCTCCACTTT	CASTRNIGTGGSALHF